Listed below are T cell receptor beta chains from one sample, sequenced in a study of T cell responses to AZD1222 COVID-19 vaccine. Some clones are missing from TCRdb's copy, which holds only in-frame ones; the method was immunoSEQ multiplex PCR. The top ten hold 3.1% of the sample, which has around 130,000 clones, roughly nine tenths seen once. Source: peripheral blood, taken on day 0 of AZD1222 vaccination. The receptors originated from an adult in good health. CDR3s include the opening cysteine and the closing phenylalanine or tryptophan. The D gene is left open where the match is weak. Size is omitted from some rows. Given values are once, few, many or a class for expanded clones.

size	D	V	J	CDR3	DNA
.	.	TRBV5-1	TRBJ2-3	CASSSSGSPDTQYF	TGCGCCAGCAGCTCATCAGGGTCCCCAGATACGCAGTATTTT
.	TRBD2	TRBV7-8	TRBJ2-7	CASSLIGGLEFSEQYF	TGTGCCAGCAGCTTAATAGGGGGACTAGAGTTTTCCGAGCAGTACTTC
.	.	TRBV12-2	TRBJ1-2	CGQGTPNYGYTF	TGTGGACAGGGGACACCGAACTATGGCTACACCTTC
.	TRBD1	TRBV7-9	TRBJ2-7	CASGDRNSYEQYF	TGTGCCAGCGGGGACAGGAACTCCTACGAGCAGTACTTC
.	.	TRBV3-1/TRBV3-2	TRBJ2-3	CASSQVHTDTQYF	TGTGCCAGCAGCCAAGTACACACAGATACGCAGTATTTT
once	TRBD1	TRBV19	TRBJ2-5	CASARMTGGQETQYF	TGTGCCAGTGCCCGCATGACAGGGGGACAAGAGACCCAGTACTTC
.	TRBD1	TRBV5-4	TRBJ2-2	CASSSPGTVLTGELFF	TGTGCCAGCAGTTCCCCCGGGACAGTTCTCACCGGGGAGCTGTTTTTT
.	.	TRBV5-1	TRBJ1-2	CASSLAARQPRYGYTF	TGCGCCAGCAGCTTGGCCGCCCGGCAGCCTCGCTATGGCTACACCTTC
.	.	TRBV27	TRBJ2-7	CASSFLWGEQYF	TGTGCCAGCAGTTTTCTTTGGGGCGAGCAGTACTTC
few	.	TRBV7-3	TRBJ2-1	CASSLTSAPDLYNEQFF	TGTGCCAGCAGCTTAACGTCTGCCCCAGACCTATACAATGAGCAGTTCTTC
.	TRBD2	TRBV5-4	TRBJ2-1	CASSLGLAGVGQFF	TGTGCCAGCAGCTTGGGACTAGCGGGGGTTGGGCAGTTCTTC
.	.	TRBV7-2	TRBJ2-7	CASSPSYEQYF	TGTGCCAGCAGCCCCTCCTACGAGCAGTACTTC
.	.	TRBV19	TRBJ2-5	CASSIQPGTQYF	TGTGCCAGTAGTATCCAGCCCGGGACCCAGTACTTC
.	.	TRBV9	TRBJ2-7	CASSVGLGDGFYEQYF	TGTGCCAGCAGCGTAGGGTTAGGAGACGGCTTCTACGAGCAGTACTTC
.	.	TRBV5-1	TRBJ1-1	CASRLGGATEAFF	TGCGCCAGCAGGTTGGGGGGCGCGACTGAAGCTTTCTTT
few	.	TRBV5-5	TRBJ2-7	CASSARVEFYYEQYF	TGTGCCAGCTCCGCCAGGGTCGAATTTTACTACGAGCAGTACTTC
.	.	TRBV10-3	TRBJ1-2	CAISEVAYGYTF	TGTGCCATCAGTGAGGTTGCCTATGGCTACACCTTC
.	TRBD1	TRBV7-2	TRBJ1-1	CASSFNTGGLFF	TGTGCCAGCAGTTTTAATACAGGGGGTTTGTTCTTT
.	.	TRBV6-6	TRBJ2-3	CASTPLSEGLGDTQYF	TGTGCCAGCACCCCGTTGAGTGAGGGGCTGGGGGATACGCAGTATTTT
once	.	TRBV7-3	TRBJ1-2	CASSRGGENYGYTF	TGTGCCAGCAGCCGGGGGGGAGAGAACTATGGCTACACCTTC
once	.	TRBV9	TRBJ1-6	CASSSSGGGSGSPLHF	TGTGCCAGCAGCTCAAGCGGTGGGGGGTCTGGGTCACCCCTCCACTTT
.	TRBD1	TRBV29-1	TRBJ2-7	CSVGTDYEQYF	TGCAGCGTCGGGACAGACTACGAGCAGTACTTC